This T cell receptor beta chain was sequenced in a study of blood T cell repertoires in COVID-19. On the study more broadly: COVID-19 samples from acute and convalescent phases originated in the United States, Italy and Spain. T cells, B-cell-depleted T cells, or PBMCs supplied cDNA or gDNA.

In the authors' workflow: Reference gene primer amplification gave estimated nucleated cell counts. Libraries were prepared by immunoSEQ multiplex PCR; TCRdb keeps only in-frame clonotypes and omits some of them. D and trimming were read from the DNA, whereas the V and J calls and clone size are those reported in that table. Here the sample spans roughly 300,000 clones, 65% to 90% being singletons. CDR1 and CDR2 (germline): SGDLS, YYNGEE. The ends were cut back, 8 bases at V and 1 base at J, with 12 bases in the middle. The CDR3 consists of 13 residues. This clonotype was sampled from a woman between 55 and 75 years old with active or convalescent COVID-19. This sequence joins TRBV9 and TRBJ1-1; D is ambiguous. The sequenced sample was peripheral blood. The CDR3 DNA reads TGTGCCAGTTCGACAACGACGAACACTGAAGCTTTCTTT. It yields the protein CASSTTTNTEAFF.